A single sample gave rise to the 3 T cell receptor beta chains below, sequenced in a study of CD8 T cells in Susac syndrome. Random-hexamer reverse transcription was applied to roughly 0.5 to 1 ug RNA. TCRdb used MiXCR to reprocess the immunoSEQ multiplex PCR reads, holding one entry per CDR3 protein. The sample carries approximately 94,000 distinct CDR3 sequences, 95% recorded once. The sequenced material came from CD8+ T cells from PBMCs. The origin of the receptors is a human donor with Susac syndrome.

The chain joins TRBV4-2 to TRBJ2-5, with no clear D. The V and J ends lost 3 bases and 3 bases respectively, with 5 bases between them. The length of the CDR3 is 12 residues. The germline gives CDR1 LGHNA, CDR2 YNFKEQ. DNA of the CDR3: TGTGCCAGCAGCCAGTCCGAAGAGACCCAGTACTTC. Its protein product is CASSQSEETQYF.

This clonotype was counted a single time. CDR3 DNA: TGTGCCAGCACCAAATCCTACGCCGGGGAGCTGTTTTTT. Translated: CASTKSYAGELFF. The chain couples TRBV7-2 to TRBJ2-2; D not certain. Per germline, CDR1 SGHTA and CDR2 FQGNSA. This CDR3 region has 13 residues. Trimming removed 7 bases at V and 6 bases at J, with 12 bases between. Full variable domain (remainder filled in from reference TRBV7-2 and TRBJ2-2): GAGVSQSPSNKVTEKGKDVELRCDPISGHTALYWYRQSLGQGLEFLIYFQGNSAPDKSGLPSDRFSAERTGGSVSTLTIQRTQQEDSAVYLCASTKSYAGELFFGEGSRLTVL.

This chain joins TRBV3-1 and TRBJ2-2; 7 bases are shared with TRBD2. The CDR3 runs 17 residues. Trimming at V came to 0 bases and at J to 6 bases, leaving 10 bases not matched to a gene. Per the germline V gene, CDR1 is LGHDT and CDR2 is YNNKEL (reference sequence). The CDR3 nucleotides read TGTGCCAGCAGCCAAGATAGAGGAGCGGGGACCGCCGGGGAGCTGTTTTTT. Protein product: CASSQDRGAGTAGELFF.